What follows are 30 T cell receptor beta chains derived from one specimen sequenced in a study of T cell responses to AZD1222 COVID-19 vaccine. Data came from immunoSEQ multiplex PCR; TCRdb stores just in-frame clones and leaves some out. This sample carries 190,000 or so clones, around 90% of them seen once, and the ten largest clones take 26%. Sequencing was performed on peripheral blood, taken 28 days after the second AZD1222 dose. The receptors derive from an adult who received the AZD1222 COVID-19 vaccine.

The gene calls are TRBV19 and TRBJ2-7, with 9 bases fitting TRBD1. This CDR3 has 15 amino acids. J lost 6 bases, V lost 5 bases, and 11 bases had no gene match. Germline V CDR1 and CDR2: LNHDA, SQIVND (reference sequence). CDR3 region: CASSEPGQGESEQYF. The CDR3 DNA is TGTGCCAGTAGTGAACCGGGACAGGGAGAGAGCGAGCAGTACTTC.

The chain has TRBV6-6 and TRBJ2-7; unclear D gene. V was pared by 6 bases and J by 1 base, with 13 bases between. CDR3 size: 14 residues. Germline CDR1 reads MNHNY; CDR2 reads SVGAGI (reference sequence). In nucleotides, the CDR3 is TGTGCCAGCAGCCTGAGTGGGGATTCCTACGAGCAGTACTTC. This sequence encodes CASSLSGDSYEQYF.

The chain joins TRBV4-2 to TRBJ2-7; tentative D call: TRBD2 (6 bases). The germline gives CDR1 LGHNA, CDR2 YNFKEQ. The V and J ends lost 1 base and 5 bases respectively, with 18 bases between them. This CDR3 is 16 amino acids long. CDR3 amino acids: CASSQAQGPSVHEQYF. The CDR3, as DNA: TGTGCCAGCAGCCAAGCTCAGGGACCTAGCGTCCACGAGCAGTACTTC.

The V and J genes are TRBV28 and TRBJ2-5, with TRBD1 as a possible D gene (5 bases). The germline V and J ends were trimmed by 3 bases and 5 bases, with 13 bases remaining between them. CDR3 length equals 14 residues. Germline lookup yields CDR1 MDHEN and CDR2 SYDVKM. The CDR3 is CASSFGQKGETQYF. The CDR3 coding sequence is TGTGCCAGCAGTTTTGGTCAGAAGGGGGAGACCCAGTACTTC.

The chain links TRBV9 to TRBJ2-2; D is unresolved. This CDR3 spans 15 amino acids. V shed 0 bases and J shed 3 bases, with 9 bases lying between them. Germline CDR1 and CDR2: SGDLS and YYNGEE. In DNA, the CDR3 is TGTGCCAGCAGCGTAGTAAGTGAAGACACCGGGGAGCTGTTTTTT. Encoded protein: CASSVVSEDTGELFF.

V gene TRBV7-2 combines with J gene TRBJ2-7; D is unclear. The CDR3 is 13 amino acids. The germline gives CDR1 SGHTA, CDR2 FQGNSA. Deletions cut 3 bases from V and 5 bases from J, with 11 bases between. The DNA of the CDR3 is TGTGCCAGCAGCTTCGCTGGTTTGGACGAGCAGTACTTC. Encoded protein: CASSFAGLDEQYF.

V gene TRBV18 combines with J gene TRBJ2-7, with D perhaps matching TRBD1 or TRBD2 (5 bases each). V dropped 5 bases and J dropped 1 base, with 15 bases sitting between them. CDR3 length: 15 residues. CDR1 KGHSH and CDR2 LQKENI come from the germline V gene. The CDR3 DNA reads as TGTGCCAGCTCAAGGGACGATCAGACGTCCTACGAGCAGTACTTC. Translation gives CASSRDDQTSYEQYF.

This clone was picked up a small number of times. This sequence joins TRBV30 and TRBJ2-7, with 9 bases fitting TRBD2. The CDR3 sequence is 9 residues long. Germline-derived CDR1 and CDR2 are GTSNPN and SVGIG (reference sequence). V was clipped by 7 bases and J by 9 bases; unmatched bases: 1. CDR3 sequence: CALGLAQYF. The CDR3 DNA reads TGTGCCTTGGGACTAGCGCAGTACTTC. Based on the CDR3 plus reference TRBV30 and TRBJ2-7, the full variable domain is SQTIHQWPATLVQPVGSPLSLECTVEGTSNPNLYWYRQAAGRGLQLLFYSVGIGQISSEVPQNLSASRPQDRQFILSSKKLLLSDSGFYLCALGLAQYFGPGTRLTVT.

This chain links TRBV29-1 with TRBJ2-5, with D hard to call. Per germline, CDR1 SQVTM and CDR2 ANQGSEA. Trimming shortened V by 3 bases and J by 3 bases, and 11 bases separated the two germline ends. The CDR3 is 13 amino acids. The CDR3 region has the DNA TGCAGCGTTGATGTGGGTGGGGAAGAGACCCAGTACTTC. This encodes CSVDVGGEETQYF.

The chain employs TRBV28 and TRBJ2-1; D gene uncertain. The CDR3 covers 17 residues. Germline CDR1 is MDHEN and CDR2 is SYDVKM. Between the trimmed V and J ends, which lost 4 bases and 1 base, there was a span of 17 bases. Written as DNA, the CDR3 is TGTGCCAGCAGTTCTCCCAAGCCCGAATCTTCCTACAATGAGCAGTTCTTC. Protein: CASSSPKPESSYNEQFF.

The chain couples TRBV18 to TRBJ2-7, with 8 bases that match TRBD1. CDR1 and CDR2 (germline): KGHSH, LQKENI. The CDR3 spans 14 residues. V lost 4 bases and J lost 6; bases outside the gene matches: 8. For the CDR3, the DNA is TGTGCCAGCTCACTGGCACAGGGGGATTCCGAGCAGTACTTC. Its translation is CASSLAQGDSEQYF.

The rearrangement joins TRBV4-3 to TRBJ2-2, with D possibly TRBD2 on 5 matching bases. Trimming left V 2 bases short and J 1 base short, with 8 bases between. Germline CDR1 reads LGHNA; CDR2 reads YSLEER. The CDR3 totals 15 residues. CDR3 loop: CASSQNGMNTGELFF. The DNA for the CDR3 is TGCGCCAGCAGCCAAAACGGGATGAACACCGGGGAGCTGTTTTTT.

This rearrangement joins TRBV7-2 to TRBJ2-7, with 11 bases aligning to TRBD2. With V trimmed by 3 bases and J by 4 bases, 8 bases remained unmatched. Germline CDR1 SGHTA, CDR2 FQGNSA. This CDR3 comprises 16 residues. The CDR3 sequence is CASSLYSGRAQYEQYF. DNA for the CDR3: TGTGCCAGCAGCTTGTATAGCGGGAGGGCCCAATACGAGCAGTACTTC.

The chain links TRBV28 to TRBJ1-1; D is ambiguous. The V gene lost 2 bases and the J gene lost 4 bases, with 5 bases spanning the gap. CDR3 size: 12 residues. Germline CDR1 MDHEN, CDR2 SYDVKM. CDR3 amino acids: CASSLVSTEAFF. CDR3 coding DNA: TGTGCCAGCAGTTTAGTCAGCACTGAAGCTTTCTTT.

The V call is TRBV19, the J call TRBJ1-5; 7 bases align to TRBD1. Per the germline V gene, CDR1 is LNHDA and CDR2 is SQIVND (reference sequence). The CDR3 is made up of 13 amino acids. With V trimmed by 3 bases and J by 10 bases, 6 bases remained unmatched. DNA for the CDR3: TGTGCCAGTAGTATCCCGGGACAGCCTCCCCAGCATTTT. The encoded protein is CASSIPGQPPQHF.

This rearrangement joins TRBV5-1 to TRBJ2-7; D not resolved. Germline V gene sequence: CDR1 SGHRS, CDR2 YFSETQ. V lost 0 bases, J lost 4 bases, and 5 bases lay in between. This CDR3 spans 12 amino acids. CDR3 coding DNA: TGCGCCAGCAGCTTGGAAGGGTACGAGCAGTACTTC. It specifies CASSLEGYEQYF.

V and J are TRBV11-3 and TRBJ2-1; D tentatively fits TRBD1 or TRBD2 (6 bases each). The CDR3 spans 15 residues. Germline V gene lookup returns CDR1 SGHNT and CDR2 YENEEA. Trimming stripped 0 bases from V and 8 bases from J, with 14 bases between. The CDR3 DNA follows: TGTGCCAGCAGCTTAGACGGGGGCGTGTACGATGAGCAGTTCTTC. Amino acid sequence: CASSLDGGVYDEQFF.

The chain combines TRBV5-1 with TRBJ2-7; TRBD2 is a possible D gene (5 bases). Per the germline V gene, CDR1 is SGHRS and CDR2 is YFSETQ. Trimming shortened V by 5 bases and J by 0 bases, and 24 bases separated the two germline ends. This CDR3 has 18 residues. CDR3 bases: TGCGCCAGCAGGGTAGGGCAGACCCGCCAGCGGAGCTCCTACGAGCAGTACTTC. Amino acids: CASRVGQTRQRSSYEQYF.

The CDR3 region has the DNA TGTGCCAGCAGTTTAAAATCCGCGTACAGCTCCTACGAGCAGTACTTC. Translating it yields CASSLKSAYSSYEQYF. This rearrangement joins TRBV28 to TRBJ2-7, with unresolved D. Germline V CDR1 and CDR2: MDHEN, SYDVKM. The CDR3 contains 16 residues. The V and J ends lost 2 bases and 0 bases respectively, with 14 bases between them.

For the CDR3, the DNA is TGTGCCAGCAGTGAGTCTAGCCTCTACAATGAGCAGTTCTTC. The encoded protein is CASSESSLYNEQFF. The chain joins TRBV6-4 to TRBJ2-1, with a weak D call TRBD2 (5 bases). The V end was cut by 3 bases, the J end by 3 bases, with 9 bases between. This CDR3 spans 14 amino acids. The germline V gene has CDR1 MRHNA and CDR2 SNTAGT.

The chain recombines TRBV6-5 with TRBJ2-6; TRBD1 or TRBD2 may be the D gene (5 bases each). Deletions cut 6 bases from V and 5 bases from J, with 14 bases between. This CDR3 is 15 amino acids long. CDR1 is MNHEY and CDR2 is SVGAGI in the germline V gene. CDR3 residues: CASSEGRGWANVLTF. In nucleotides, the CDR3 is TGTGCCAGCAGCGAGGGGCGCGGGTGGGCCAACGTCCTGACTTTC.

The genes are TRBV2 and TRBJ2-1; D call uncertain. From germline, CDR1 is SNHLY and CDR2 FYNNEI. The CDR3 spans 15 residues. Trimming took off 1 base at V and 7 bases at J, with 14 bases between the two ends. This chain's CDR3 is CASSEEVSLHNEQFF. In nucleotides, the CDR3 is TGTGCCAGCAGTGAAGAGGTCTCTCTACATAATGAGCAGTTCTTC.

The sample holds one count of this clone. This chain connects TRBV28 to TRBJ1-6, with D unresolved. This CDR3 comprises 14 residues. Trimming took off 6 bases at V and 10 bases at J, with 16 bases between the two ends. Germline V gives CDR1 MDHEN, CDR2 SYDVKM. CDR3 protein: CASSPGWAGSPLHF. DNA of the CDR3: TGTGCCAGCAGCCCAGGCTGGGCGGGATCACCCCTCCACTTT.

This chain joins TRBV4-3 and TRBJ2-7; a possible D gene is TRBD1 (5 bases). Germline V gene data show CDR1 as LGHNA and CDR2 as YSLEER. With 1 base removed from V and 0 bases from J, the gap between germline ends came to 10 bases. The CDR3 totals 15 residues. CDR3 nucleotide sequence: TGCGCCAGCAGCCAAGGTACAGGAGCCTCCTACGAGCAGTACTTC. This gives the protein CASSQGTGASYEQYF.

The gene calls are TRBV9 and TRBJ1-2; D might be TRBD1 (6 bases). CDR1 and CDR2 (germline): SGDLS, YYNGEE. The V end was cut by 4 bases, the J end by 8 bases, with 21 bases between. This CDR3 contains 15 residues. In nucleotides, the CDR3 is TGTGCCAGCAGCACGACCGGGACATCGATCGAGGGCTACACCTTC. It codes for CASSTTGTSIEGYTF.

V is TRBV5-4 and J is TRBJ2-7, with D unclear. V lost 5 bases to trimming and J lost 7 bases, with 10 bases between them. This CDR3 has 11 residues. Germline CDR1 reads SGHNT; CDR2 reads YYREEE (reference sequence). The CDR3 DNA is TGTGCCAGCAGATCGGACGGGGAGCAGTACTTC. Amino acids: CASRSDGEQYF.

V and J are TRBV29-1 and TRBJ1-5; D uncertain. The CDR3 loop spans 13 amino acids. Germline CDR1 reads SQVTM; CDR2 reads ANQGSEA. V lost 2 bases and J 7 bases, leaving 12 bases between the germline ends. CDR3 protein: CSVETVRGQPQHF. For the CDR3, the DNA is TGCAGCGTTGAAACGGTCCGAGGGCAGCCCCAGCATTTT.

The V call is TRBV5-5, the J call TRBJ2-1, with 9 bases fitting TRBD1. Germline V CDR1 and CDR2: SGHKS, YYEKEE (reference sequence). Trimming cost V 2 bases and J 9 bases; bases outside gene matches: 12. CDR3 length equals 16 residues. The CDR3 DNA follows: TGTGCCAGCAGCTTCATTGGGACAGGGCTGTCAGGTGAGCAGTTCTTC. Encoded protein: CASSFIGTGLSGEQFF. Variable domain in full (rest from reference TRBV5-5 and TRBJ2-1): DAGVTQSPTHLIKTRGQQVTLRCSPISGHKSVSWYQQVLGQGPQFIFQYYEKEERGRGNFPDRFSARQFPNYSSELNVNALLLGDSALYLCASSFIGTGLSGEQFFGPGTRLTVL.

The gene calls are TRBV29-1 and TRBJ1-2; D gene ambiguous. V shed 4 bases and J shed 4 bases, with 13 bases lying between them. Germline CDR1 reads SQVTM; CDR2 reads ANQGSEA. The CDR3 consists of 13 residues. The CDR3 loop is CSVGAGLSYGYTF. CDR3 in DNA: TGCAGCGTTGGGGCGGGTTTGAGCTATGGCTACACCTTC.

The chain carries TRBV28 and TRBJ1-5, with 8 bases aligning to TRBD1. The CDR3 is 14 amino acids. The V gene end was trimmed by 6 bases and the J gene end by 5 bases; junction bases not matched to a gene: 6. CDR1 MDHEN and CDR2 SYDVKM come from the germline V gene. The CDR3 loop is CASRVTGGYQPQHF. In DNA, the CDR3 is TGTGCCAGCAGAGTAACAGGGGGGTATCAGCCCCAGCATTTT.